This paragraph reports one T cell receptor beta chain. With 60 Vbeta and 13 Jbeta primers, the PCR was carried out. Profiled with immunoSEQ multiplex PCR; TCRdb holds only in-frame clones, not every one. The sample has about 160,000 clones; around 86% are singletons. The CDR3 length is 15 residues. Germline CDR1 and CDR2: SNHLY and FYNNEI. V lost 6 bases, J lost 5 bases, and 16 bases lay in between. This specimen comes from a study of cytomegalovirus exposure and HLA in healthy donors. Sequencing input: PBMCs. The rearrangement joins TRBV2 to TRBJ2-2; tentative D call: TRBD1 (6 bases). This clonotype was obtained from a girl aged 2-10 years in good health and CMV-seropositive. The CDR3 DNA reads TGTGCCAGCAGCCTCAGGGGTGATGGGACCGGGGAGCTGTTTTTT. It yields the protein CASSLRGDGTGELFF.